This TCR beta chain was profiled in a study of T cells after yellow fever vaccination. Study context: The authors prepared low-cell-number fractions using SMART-Seq v4 Ultra Low Input. Study-wide findings and caveats: After the booster, roughly 96% of CD4 and roughly nine tenths of CD8 primary-response clones were re-detected. CD4 and CD8 compartments shared a small share of clonotypes. Contamination of FACS-sorted repertoires by abundant clonotypes from the bulk population could occur.

The CDR3 loop spans 14 amino acids. Germline V CDR1 and CDR2: DFQATT, SNEGSKA (reference sequence). The V and J ends lost 3 bases and 3 bases respectively, with 12 bases between them. TCRdb used MiXCR to reprocess the 5' RACE reads, holding one entry per CDR3 protein. Among roughly 65,000 distinct CDR3 sequences listed, approximately 6.2% were seen once. This clonotype was observed at least ten times. Its specificity is not known. This material consisted of CD4+ T cells sorted from PBMCs, taken more than 13 days after the first yellow fever vaccination. The chain employs TRBV20-1 and TRBJ1-5; D ambiguous. The sequence was collected from a man between 18 and 29 years old who received the YFV17D yellow fever vaccine. Here the CDR3 DNA reads TGCAGTGCTAGCCTCCAGGCTTTCAATCAGCCCCAGCATTTT. Protein product: CSASLQAFNQPQHF.